Listed here are 22 T cell receptor beta chains from one sample, sequenced in a study of shared clonotypes between healthy human individuals. TCRdb's copy holds only in-frame clones and misses some; the assay was immunoSEQ multiplex PCR. The sample lists 1.6 million or so clones; around 98.5% were seen once. Sample: naive CD4+ T cells sorted from blood. Stated subset: CD45RA+ positively selected. These receptors all come from a man younger than 45 in good health.

This chain links TRBV28 with TRBJ2-1, with 11 bases matching TRBD2. The germline gives CDR1 MDHEN, CDR2 SYDVKM. V was clipped by 5 bases and J by 6 bases; unmatched bases: 3. The CDR3 has 14 amino acids. The CDR3 DNA is TGTGCCAGCAGTGTCGGACTAGCGGGCAATGAGCAGTTCTTC. Translated, it gives CASSVGLAGNEQFF.

The chain links TRBV18 to TRBJ2-3; 7 nucleotides agree with TRBD1. Trimming took 4 bases from V and 6 from J; bases not matched to a gene: 4. There are 13 residues in the CDR3. CDR1 is KGHSH and CDR2 is LQKENI in the germline V gene. The CDR3 region has the DNA TGTGCCAGCTCACGACAGGGCATCGATACGCAGTATTTT. Protein: CASSRQGIDTQYF.

The gene calls are TRBV2 and TRBJ2-1, with 7 bases matching TRBD1. In germline, CDR1 is SNHLY, CDR2 FYNNEI. V shed 6 bases and J 7 bases; nucleotides not matched to a gene: 6. This CDR3 has 13 residues. The DNA of the CDR3 is TGTGCCAGCAGGGCCGGGACAGAGAATGAGCAGTTCTTC. Encoded protein: CASRAGTENEQFF.

The chain has TRBV28 and TRBJ1-5; TRBD1 matches at 9 bases. V shed 1 base, J shed 6 bases, and the junction held 4 bases outside the gene matches. Germline values: CDR1 MDHEN, CDR2 SYDVKM. This CDR3 region has 15 residues. CDR3 bases: TGTGCCAGCAGTTTATACGGACAGGGGCCTCAGCCCCAGCATTTT. Its translation is CASSLYGQGPQPQHF.

The V and J genes are TRBV7-2 and TRBJ1-1; no definite D call. The CDR3 runs to 13 residues. With 4 bases removed from V and 3 bases from J, the gap between germline ends came to 9 bases. CDR1 is SGHTA and CDR2 is FQGNSA in the germline V gene. The CDR3 region is CASSSALDTEAFF. The CDR3 bases are TGTGCCAGCAGCTCCGCTCTCGACACTGAAGCTTTCTTT.

This CDR3 is CASSWTSENTGELFF. For the CDR3, the DNA is TGTGCCAGCAGTTGGACTAGCGAGAACACCGGGGAGCTGTTTTTT. The V gene is TRBV6-1, the J gene TRBJ2-2; TRBD2 matches 9 bases. Germline CDR1 is MNHNS and CDR2 is SASEGT. The CDR3 has 15 amino acids. V shed 5 bases, J shed 1 base, and the junction held 2 bases outside the gene matches.

V and J are TRBV19 and TRBJ2-7; 9 positions match TRBD1. This CDR3 contains 13 residues. V dropped 3 bases and J dropped 5; count of bases not matched to a gene: 2. The germline V gene encodes CDR1 LNHDA and CDR2 SQIVND (reference sequence). CDR3 amino acids: CASSIRTGDEQYF. CDR3 DNA sequence: TGTGCCAGTAGTATTAGGACAGGGGACGAGCAGTACTTC.

The chain joins TRBV6-1 to TRBJ2-2; the match to TRBD1 covers 8 bases. The CDR3 totals 13 residues. The germline CDR1 and CDR2 sequences are MNHNS and SASEGT. V was pared by 8 bases and J by 7 bases, with 6 bases of the junction left unmatched. CDR3 DNA sequence: TGTGCCAGCGGGAGGACAGGGATCGGGGAGCTGTTTTTT. Amino acids: CASGRTGIGELFF.

This chain uses TRBV10-1 with TRBJ2-1; TRBD2 matches 10 bases. V lost 5 bases to trimming and J lost 3 bases; unmatched junction nucleotides: 10. This CDR3 is built from 17 residues. CDR1 is WNHNN, CDR2 SYGVQD, per germline (reference sequence). CDR3 amino acids: CASSRASGGGLYNEQFF. The CDR3 nucleotides read TGCGCCAGCAGTAGGGCTAGCGGGGGAGGTCTCTACAATGAGCAGTTCTTC.

The rearrangement links TRBV6-6 to TRBJ2-5; TRBD2 matches at 12 bases. V was clipped by 2 bases and J by 3 bases; unmatched bases: 1. Germline V CDR1 and CDR2: MNHNY, SVGAGI (reference sequence). The CDR3 extends over 15 amino acids. CDR3 sequence reads: CASSYRTSGEETQYF. The CDR3 bases are TGTGCCAGCAGTTACCGGACTAGCGGGGAAGAGACCCAGTACTTC.

V usage is TRBV28 and J usage is TRBJ2-7, with D tentatively TRBD2 (6 bases). The CDR3 length is 15 residues. Germline assignment: CDR1 MDHEN and CDR2 SYDVKM. V was shortened by 5 bases and J by 3 bases, with 17 bases between the two germline ends. CDR3 DNA sequence: TGTGCCAGCAGTCCGTCGGGGACTTCATACTACGAGCAGTACTTC. It codes for CASSPSGTSYYEQYF.

This chain's CDR3 is CASSEVLAENIQYF. The CDR3 DNA reads as TGTGCCAGCAGTGAAGTACTAGCAGAAAACATTCAGTACTTC. This chain joins TRBV2 and TRBJ2-4; possible D gene TRBD2, 6 bases. Germline assignment: CDR1 SNHLY and CDR2 FYNNEI. The CDR3 has 14 amino acids. Trimming pared 1 base from V and 5 bases from J, leaving 9 bases between.

The chain uses TRBV5-4 and TRBJ2-1; the D gene is possibly TRBD1 (5 bases). The germline gives CDR1 SGHNT, CDR2 YYREEE (reference sequence). V was shortened by 4 bases and J by 6 bases, with 17 bases between the two germline ends. The CDR3 spans 15 residues. CDR3 DNA sequence: TGTGCCAGCAGCAAAGACAGTACTGGACCCAATGAGCAGTTCTTC. Its translation: CASSKDSTGPNEQFF. Full variable domain (outside the CDR3, taken from reference TRBV5-4 and TRBJ2-1): ETGVTQSPTHLIKTRGQQVTLRCSSQSGHNTVSWYQQALGQGPQFIFQYYREEENGRGNFPPRFSGLQFPNYSSELNVNALELDDSALYLCASSKDSTGPNEQFFGPGTRLTVL.

Concerning this clone itself: Other nucleotide sequences from this sample produce the same CDR3. This chain joins TRBV6-5 and TRBJ2-7; 10 bases fit TRBD2. The CDR3 contains 15 residues. Trimming at V came to 0 bases and at J to 3 bases, leaving 2 bases not matched to a gene. Germline CDR1 and CDR2: MNHEY and SVGAGI. CDR3 sequence (DNA): TGTGCCAGCAGTTACTCTCCTAGCGGGAGCTACGAGCAGTACTTC. It is translated as CASSYSPSGSYEQYF.

This clone is a singleton in its sample. The chain couples TRBV5-6 to TRBJ2-2, with D possibly being TRBD1 or TRBD2 (6 bases each). Trimming shortened V by 4 bases and J by 5 bases, and 15 bases separated the two germline ends. CDR3 length: 15 residues. CDR1 and CDR2 from the germline V gene are SGHDT and YYEEEE. The CDR3 region is CASSGSGAVTGELFF. Here the CDR3 DNA reads TGTGCCAGCAGCGGATCGGGGGCGGTTACCGGGGAGCTGTTTTTT.

This rearrangement joins TRBV7-9 to TRBJ2-1; D possibly corresponds to TRBD1 (5 bases). Germline loops: CDR1 SEHNR, CDR2 FQNEAQ (reference sequence). The CDR3 is 14 amino acids. V was cut by 2 bases and J by 9 bases, with 14 bases left in between. The CDR3 bases are TGTGCCAGCAGCTTAAGGGGCGAGGCCGTTGAGCAGTTCTTC. Translation: CASSLRGEAVEQFF.

The chain links TRBV2 to TRBJ2-2; D uncertain. The V end was cut by 6 bases, the J end by 6 bases, with 14 bases between. This CDR3 is 14 amino acids long. CDR1 is SNHLY, CDR2 FYNNEI, per germline. CDR3 sequence reads: CASSPRYTAGELFF. The CDR3 DNA is TGTGCCAGCAGCCCCCGGTATACAGCCGGGGAGCTGTTTTTT.

For this clone: The sample has other DNA sequences that encode this CDR3 too. This chain uses TRBV9 with TRBJ1-5; 8 bases agree with TRBD1. J was trimmed by 3 bases and V by 2 bases; bases with no gene match: 4. Germline CDR1 and CDR2: SGDLS and YYNGEE. The CDR3 has 15 amino acids. The CDR3 bases are TGTGCCAGCAGCGTGGGGACAGGCCTCAATCAGCCCCAGCATTTT. It translates to CASSVGTGLNQPQHF.

On this clone itself: Additional DNA sequences in this sample encode the identical CDR3. In DNA, the CDR3 is TGTGCCAGCAGCTTAGCCAGCTCTGGAAACACCATATATTTT. As protein: CASSLASSGNTIYF. The chain joins TRBV7-2 to TRBJ1-3, with D unclear. CDR3 length: 14 amino acids. The V gene lost 0 bases and the J gene lost 0 bases, with 3 bases spanning the gap. Germline-derived CDR1 and CDR2 are SGHTA and FQGNSA.

The chain links TRBV9 to TRBJ2-5; D is ambiguous. The germline CDR1 and CDR2 sequences are SGDLS and YYNGEE. The CDR3 is 15 residues long. The germline V and J ends were trimmed by 0 bases and 5 bases, with 14 bases remaining between them. CDR3 protein: CASSVGPSRQETQYF. The CDR3 DNA is TGTGCCAGCAGCGTAGGCCCCTCCCGCCAGGAGACCCAGTACTTC. Using reference TRBV9 and TRBJ2-5 for the parts outside the CDR3, the full variable domain is DSGVTQTPKHLITATGQRVTLRCSPRSGDLSVYWYQQSLDQGLQFLIQYYNGEERAKGNILERFSAQQFPDLHSELNLSSLELGDSALYFCASSVGPSRQETQYFGPGTRLLVL.

This sequence joins TRBV13 and TRBJ1-2; 9 bases are a match to TRBD1. Germline values: CDR1 PRHDT, CDR2 FYEKMQ (reference sequence). This CDR3 has 14 amino acids. The V and J ends lost 5 bases and 2 bases, in that order; junction bases with no gene match: 3. The CDR3 spells CASSLQGANYGYTF. CDR3 nucleotide sequence: TGTGCCAGCAGCCTACAGGGGGCCAACTATGGCTACACCTTC. Using reference TRBV13 and TRBJ1-2 for the parts outside the CDR3, the full variable domain is AAGVIQSPRHLIKEKRETATLKCYPIPRHDTVYWYQQGPGQDPQFLISFYEKMQSDKGSIPDRFSAQQFSDYHSELNMSSLELGDSALYFCASSLQGANYGYTFGSGTRLTVV.

V usage is TRBV5-4 and J usage is TRBJ2-2; D possibly corresponds to TRBD2 (5 bases). The CDR3 is made up of 15 amino acids. From germline, CDR1 is SGHNT and CDR2 YYREEE (reference sequence). Trimming cost V 0 bases and J 7 bases, with 13 bases left between them. This CDR3 is CASSLDGSGHGELFF. The CDR3 coding sequence is TGTGCCAGCAGCTTGGATGGGAGTGGGCACGGGGAGCTGTTTTTT.